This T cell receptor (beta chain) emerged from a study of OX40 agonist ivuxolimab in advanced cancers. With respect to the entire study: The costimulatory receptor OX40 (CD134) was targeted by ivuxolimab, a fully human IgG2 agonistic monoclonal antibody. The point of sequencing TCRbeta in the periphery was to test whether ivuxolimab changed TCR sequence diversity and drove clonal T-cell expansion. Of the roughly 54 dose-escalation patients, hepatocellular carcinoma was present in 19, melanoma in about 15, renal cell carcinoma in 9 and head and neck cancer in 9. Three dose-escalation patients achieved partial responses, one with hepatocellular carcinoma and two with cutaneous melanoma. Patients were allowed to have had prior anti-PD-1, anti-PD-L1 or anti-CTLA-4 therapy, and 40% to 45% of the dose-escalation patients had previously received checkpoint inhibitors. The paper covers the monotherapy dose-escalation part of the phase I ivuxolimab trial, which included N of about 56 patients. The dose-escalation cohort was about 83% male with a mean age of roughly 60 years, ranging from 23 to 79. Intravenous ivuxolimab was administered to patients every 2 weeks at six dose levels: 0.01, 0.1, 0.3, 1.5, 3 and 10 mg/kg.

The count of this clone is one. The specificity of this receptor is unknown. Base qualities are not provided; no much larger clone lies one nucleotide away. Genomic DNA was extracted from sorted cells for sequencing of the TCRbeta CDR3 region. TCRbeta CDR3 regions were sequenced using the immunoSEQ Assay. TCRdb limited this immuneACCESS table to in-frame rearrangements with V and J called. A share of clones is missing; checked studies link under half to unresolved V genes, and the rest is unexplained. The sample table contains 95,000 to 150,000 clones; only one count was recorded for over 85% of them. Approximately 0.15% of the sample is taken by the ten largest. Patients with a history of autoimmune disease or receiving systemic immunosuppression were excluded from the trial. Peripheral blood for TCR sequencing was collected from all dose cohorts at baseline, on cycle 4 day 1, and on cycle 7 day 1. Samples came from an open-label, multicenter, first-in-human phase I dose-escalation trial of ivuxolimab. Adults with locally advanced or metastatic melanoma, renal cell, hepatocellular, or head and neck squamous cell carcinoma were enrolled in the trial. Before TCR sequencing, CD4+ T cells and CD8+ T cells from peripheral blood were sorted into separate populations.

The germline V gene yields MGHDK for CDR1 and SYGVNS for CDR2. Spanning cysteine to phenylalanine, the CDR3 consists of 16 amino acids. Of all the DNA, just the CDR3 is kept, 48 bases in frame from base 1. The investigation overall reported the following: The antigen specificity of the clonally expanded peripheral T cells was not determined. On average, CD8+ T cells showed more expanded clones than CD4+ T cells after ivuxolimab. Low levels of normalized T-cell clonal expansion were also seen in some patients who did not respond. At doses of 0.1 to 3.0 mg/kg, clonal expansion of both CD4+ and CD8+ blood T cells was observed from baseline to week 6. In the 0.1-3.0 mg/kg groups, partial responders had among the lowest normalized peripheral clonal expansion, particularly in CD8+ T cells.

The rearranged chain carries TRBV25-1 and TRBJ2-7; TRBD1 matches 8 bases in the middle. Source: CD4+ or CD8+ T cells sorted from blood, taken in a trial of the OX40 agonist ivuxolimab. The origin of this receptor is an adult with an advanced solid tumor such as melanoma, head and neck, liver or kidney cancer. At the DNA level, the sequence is TGTGCAACCCAGGACAGGGTGACCCCGGGAGCCTACGAGCAGTACTTC. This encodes CATQDRVTPGAYEQYF.